This is a list of T cell receptor beta chains from one sample in a study of blood T cell repertoires in COVID-19. The assay was immunoSEQ multiplex PCR, and TCRdb's table has in-frame clones only and misses some. The table has fewer than 250,000 clones, roughly 84% seen once. The sequenced sample consisted of peripheral blood. All receptors derive from a man aged 35 to 55 with acute or convalescent COVID-19. Both conserved end residues are part of each CDR3. A D gene is named only where the DNA matches it firmly. Size is stated for part of the rows, as once, few or many counts, or as a class when the clone is expanded.

CDR3: CASSQSPTGRSSYNEQFF; DNA: TGCGCCAGCAGTCAATCCCCGACAGGGAGGAGCTCCTACAATGAGCAGTTCTTC; J: TRBJ2-1; length: 18; V: TRBV23-1; D: NA; size: few
CDR3: CASSLAPGQGFNNGYTF; DNA: TGTGCCAGCAGCTTGGCACCGGGACAGGGGTTTAACAATGGCTACACCTTC; J: TRBJ1-2; length: 17; V: TRBV5-4; D: TRBD1; size: NA
CDR3: CASSRVRFQETQYF; DNA: TGTGCCAGCAGCCGTGTCCGGTTTCAAGAGACCCAGTACTTC; J: TRBJ2-5; length: 14; V: TRBV7-9; D: NA; size: once
CDR3: CATSRDGTANYGYTF; DNA: TGTGCCACCAGCAGAGATGGGACAGCTAACTATGGCTACACCTTC; J: TRBJ1-2; length: 15; V: TRBV15; D: TRBD1; size: NA
CDR3: CASSYTRLDTQYF; DNA: TGTGCCAGCAGTTACACAAGACTGGATACGCAGTATTTT; J: TRBJ2-3; length: 13; V: TRBV6-5; D: NA; size: NA
CDR3: CASSAGQGVKNQPQHF; DNA: TGTGCCAGCAGCGCCGGACAGGGAGTAAAGAATCAGCCCCAGCATTTT; J: TRBJ1-5; length: 16; V: TRBV7-9; D: TRBD1; size: NA
CDR3: CASSPPGEGYGYTF; DNA: TGCGCCAGCAGCCCACCGGGGGAGGGCTATGGCTACACCTTC; J: TRBJ1-2; length: 14; V: TRBV5-1; D: NA; size: few
CDR3: CASSQFLTGGKLFF; DNA: TGTGCCAGCAGCCAATTTTTAACCGGGGGAAAACTGTTTTTT; J: TRBJ1-4; length: 14; V: TRBV14; D: NA; size: NA
CDR3: CASSRGSDYYGYTF; DNA: TGTGCCAGCAGTAGGGGGTCAGATTATTATGGCTACACCTTC; J: TRBJ1-2; length: 14; V: TRBV6-5; D: NA; size: few
CDR3: CASSPGQGQTQYF; DNA: TGCGCCAGCAGCCCGGGACAGGGTCAGACCCAGTACTTC; J: TRBJ2-5; length: 13; V: TRBV5-1; D: TRBD1; size: NA
CDR3: CASSPDRVLAGGSYNEQFF; DNA: TGTGCCAGCAGTCCCGATAGGGTTCTAGCGGGGGGCTCCTACAATGAGCAGTTCTTC; J: TRBJ2-1; length: 19; V: TRBV27; D: TRBD2; size: once
CDR3: CASSRQANQPQHF; DNA: TGTGCCAGCAGCCGACAAGCCAATCAGCCCCAGCATTTT; J: TRBJ1-5; length: 13; V: TRBV3-1/TRBV3-2; D: NA; size: NA
CDR3: CASSVGPSSYNEQFF; DNA: TGTGCCAGCAGCGTAGGGCCTAGCTCCTACAATGAGCAGTTCTTC; J: TRBJ2-1; length: 15; V: TRBV9; D: NA; size: NA